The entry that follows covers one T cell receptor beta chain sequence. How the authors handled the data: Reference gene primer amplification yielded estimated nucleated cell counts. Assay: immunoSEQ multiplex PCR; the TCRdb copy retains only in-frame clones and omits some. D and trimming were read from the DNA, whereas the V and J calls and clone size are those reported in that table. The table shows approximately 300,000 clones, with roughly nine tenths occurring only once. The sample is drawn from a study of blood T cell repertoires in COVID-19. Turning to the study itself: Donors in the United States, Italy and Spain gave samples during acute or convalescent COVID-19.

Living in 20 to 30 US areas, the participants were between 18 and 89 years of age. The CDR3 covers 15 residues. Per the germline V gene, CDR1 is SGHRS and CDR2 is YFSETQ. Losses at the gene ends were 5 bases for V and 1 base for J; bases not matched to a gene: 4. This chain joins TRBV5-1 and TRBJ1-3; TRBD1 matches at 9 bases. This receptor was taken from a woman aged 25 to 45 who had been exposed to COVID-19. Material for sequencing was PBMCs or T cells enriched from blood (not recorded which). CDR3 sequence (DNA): TGCGCCAGCAGAGGTGGGACAGGGTCTGGAAACACCATATATTTT. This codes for CASRGGTGSGNTIYF.